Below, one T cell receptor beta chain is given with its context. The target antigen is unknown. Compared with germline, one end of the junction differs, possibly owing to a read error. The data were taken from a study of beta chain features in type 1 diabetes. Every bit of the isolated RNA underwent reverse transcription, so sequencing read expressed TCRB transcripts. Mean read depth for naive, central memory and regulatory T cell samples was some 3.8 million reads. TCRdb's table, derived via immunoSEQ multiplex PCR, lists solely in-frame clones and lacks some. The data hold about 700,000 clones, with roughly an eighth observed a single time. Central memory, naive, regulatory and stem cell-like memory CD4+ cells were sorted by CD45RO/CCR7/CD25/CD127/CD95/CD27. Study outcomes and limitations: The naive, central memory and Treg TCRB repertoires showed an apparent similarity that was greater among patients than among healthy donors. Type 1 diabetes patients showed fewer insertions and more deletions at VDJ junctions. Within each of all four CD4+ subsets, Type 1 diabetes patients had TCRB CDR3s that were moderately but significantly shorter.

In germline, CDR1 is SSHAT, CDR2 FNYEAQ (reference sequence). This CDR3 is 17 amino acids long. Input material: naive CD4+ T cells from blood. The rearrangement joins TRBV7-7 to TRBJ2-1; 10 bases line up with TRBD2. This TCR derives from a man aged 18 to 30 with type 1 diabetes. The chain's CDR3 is CASSPLALAGPNNEQFF. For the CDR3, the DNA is TGTGCTAGCAGCCCCCTAGCACTAGCGGGACCTAACAATGAGCAGTTCTTC. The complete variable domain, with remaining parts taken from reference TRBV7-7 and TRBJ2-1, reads GAGVSQSPRYKVTKRGQDVTLRCDPISSHATLYWYQQALGQGPEFLTYFNYEAQPDKSGLPSDRFSAERPEGSISTLTIQRTEQRDSAMYRCASSPLALAGPNNEQFFGPGTRLTVL.